The clone carrying this TCR beta chain has more than one count but fewer than ten. Germline V gene data show CDR1 as SGHRS and CDR2 as YFSETQ. The V segment lost 0 bases and the J segment 5 bases; nucleotides outside the gene matches: 5. The CDR3 has 15 residues. In the authors' workflow: Amplification of reference gene primers was used by the study to estimate nucleated cell counts. Repertoires were generated with immunoSEQ multiplex PCR, while TCRdb's copy carries only in-frame clones and drops some. Clonal size and the V and J genes are those of that table, whereas D and trimming came from the DNA. The data contain 95,000 to 110,000 clones, around four fifths of them seen just once; the ten biggest clones take up over 4%. This entry belongs to a study of blood T cell repertoires in COVID-19. On the study more broadly: Samples representing acute and convalescent COVID-19 were sourced from the United States, Italy and Spain. From T cells, B-cell-depleted T cells, or PBMCs came the material, which was cDNA or gDNA.

The rearrangement joins TRBV5-1 to TRBJ2-1, with TRBD1 matching over 7 bases. Specimen: peripheral blood. The clonotype comes from a man between 65 and 79 years old with acute or convalescent COVID-19. CDR3 in amino acids: CASSLVGDSHNEQFF. The DNA of the CDR3 is TGCGCCAGCAGCTTGGTAGGGGACAGCCACAATGAGCAGTTCTTC.